This T cell receptor (beta chain) was recovered during a study of beta chain features in type 1 diabetes. This clone was seen repeatedly, ten times or more. What was sequenced were expressed TCRB transcripts, since all of the isolated RNA had been reverse transcribed. The table came from immunoSEQ multiplex PCR; TCRdb's copy has only in-frame clones and leaves some out. The sample has under 400,000 clones, 14% seen once. The source material was central memory CD4+ T cells from blood. The clonotype was recovered from a man aged 30 to 39 in good health.

CDR3 amino acids: CASSLAEGSEKLFF. CDR3 nucleotides: TGCGCCAGCAGCTTGGCCGAAGGTAGCGAAAAACTGTTTTTT. This chain joins TRBV5-1 and TRBJ1-4, with D unresolved. The germline V gene has CDR1 SGHRS and CDR2 YFSETQ. V lost 0 bases and J lost 8, with 11 bases in between. The CDR3 has 14 residues.